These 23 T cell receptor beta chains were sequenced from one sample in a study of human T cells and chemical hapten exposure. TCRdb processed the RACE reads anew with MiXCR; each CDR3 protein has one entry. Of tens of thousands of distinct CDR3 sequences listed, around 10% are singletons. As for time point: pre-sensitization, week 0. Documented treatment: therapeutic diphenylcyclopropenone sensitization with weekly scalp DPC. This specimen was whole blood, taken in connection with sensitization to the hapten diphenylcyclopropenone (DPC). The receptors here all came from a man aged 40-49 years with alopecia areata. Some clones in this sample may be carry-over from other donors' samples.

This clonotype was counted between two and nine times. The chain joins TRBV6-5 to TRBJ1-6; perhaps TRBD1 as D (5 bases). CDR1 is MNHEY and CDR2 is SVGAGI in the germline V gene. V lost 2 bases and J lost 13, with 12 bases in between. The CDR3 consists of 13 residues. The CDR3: CASSYDGGTPLHF. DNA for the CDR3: TGTGCCAGCAGTTACGACGGGGGGACGCCCCTCCACTTT.

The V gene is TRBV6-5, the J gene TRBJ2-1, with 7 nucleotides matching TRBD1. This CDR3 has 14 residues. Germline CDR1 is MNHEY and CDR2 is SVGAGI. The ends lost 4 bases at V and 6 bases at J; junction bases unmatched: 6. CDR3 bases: TGTGCCAGCAGTTCAGGGGGACCACTCAATGAGCAGTTCTTC. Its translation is CASSSGGPLNEQFF.

The CDR3 here is CSASGTRSRDTQYF. CDR3 nucleotide sequence: TGCAGTGCTTCCGGGACTCGTTCTAGAGATACGCAGTATTTT. The chain combines TRBV20-1 with TRBJ2-3, with a weak D call TRBD2 (6 bases). The germline V gene has CDR1 DFQATT and CDR2 SNEGSKA (reference sequence). The V gene lost 5 bases and the J gene lost 5 bases, with 17 bases spanning the gap. The CDR3 is 14 residues long.

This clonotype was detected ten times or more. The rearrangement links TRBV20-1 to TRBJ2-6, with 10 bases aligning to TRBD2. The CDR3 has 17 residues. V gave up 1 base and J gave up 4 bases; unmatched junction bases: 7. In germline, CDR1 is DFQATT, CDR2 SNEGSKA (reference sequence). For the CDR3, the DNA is TGCAGTGCTAGAGGGGCTAGCGGGAGTTCCGGGGCCAACGTCCTGACTTTC. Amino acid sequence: CSARGASGSSGANVLTF.

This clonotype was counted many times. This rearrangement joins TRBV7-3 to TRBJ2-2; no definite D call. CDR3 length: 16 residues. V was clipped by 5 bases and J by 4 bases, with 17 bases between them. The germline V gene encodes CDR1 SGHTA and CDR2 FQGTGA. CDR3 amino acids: CASSQWHRSSTGELFF. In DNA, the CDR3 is TGTGCCAGCAGCCAGTGGCACAGATCCTCCACCGGGGAGCTGTTTTTT.

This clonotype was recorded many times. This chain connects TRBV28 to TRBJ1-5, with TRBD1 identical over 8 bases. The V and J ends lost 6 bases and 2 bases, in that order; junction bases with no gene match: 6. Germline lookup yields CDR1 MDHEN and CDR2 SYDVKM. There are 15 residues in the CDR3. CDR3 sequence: CASSLTGARNQPQHF. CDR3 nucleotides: TGTGCCAGCAGCCTGACAGGGGCGCGCAATCAGCCCCAGCATTTT.

In DNA, the CDR3 is TGTGCCAGCAGTGTGACAGGCGATACGGCAGATACGCAGTATTTT. It translates to CASSVTGDTADTQYF. The gene calls are TRBV6-2 or TRBV6-3 and TRBJ2-3, with a weak D call TRBD1 (6 bases). The ends were cut back, 5 bases at V and 4 bases at J, with 16 bases in the middle. The CDR3 has 15 amino acids. Germline V gives CDR1 MNHEY, CDR2 SVGEGT.

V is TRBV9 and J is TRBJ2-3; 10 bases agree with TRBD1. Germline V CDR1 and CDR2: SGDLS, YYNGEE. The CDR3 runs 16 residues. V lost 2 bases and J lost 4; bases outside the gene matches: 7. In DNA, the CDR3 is TGTGCCAGCAGCGTCTACCGGGACAGGGGTGCAGATACGCAGTATTTT. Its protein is CASSVYRDRGADTQYF.

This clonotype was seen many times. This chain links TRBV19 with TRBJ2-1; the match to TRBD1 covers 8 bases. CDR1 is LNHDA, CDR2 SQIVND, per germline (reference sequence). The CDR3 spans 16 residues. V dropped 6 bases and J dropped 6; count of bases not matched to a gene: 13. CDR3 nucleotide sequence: TGTGCCAGTAGGCCAGGGGGCGCATCGGGTAGCAATGAGCAGTTCTTC. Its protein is CASRPGGASGSNEQFF. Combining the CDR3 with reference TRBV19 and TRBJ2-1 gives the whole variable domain DGGITQSPKYLFRKEGQNVTLSCEQNLNHDAMYWYRQDPGQGLRLIYYSQIVNDFQKGDIAEGYSVSREKKESFPLTVTSAQKNPTAFYLCASRPGGASGSNEQFFGPGTRLTVL.

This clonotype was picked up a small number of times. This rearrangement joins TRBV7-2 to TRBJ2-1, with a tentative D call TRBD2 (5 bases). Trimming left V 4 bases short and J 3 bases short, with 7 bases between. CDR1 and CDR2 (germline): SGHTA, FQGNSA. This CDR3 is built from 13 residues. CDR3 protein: CASSSGIYNEQFF. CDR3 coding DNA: TGTGCCAGCAGCTCGGGAATCTACAATGAGCAGTTCTTC. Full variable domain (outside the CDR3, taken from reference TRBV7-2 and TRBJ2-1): GAGVSQSPSNKVTEKGKDVELRCDPISGHTALYWYRQSLGQGLEFLIYFQGNSAPDKSGLPSDRFSAERTGGSVSTLTIQRTQQEDSAVYLCASSSGIYNEQFFGPGTRLTVL.

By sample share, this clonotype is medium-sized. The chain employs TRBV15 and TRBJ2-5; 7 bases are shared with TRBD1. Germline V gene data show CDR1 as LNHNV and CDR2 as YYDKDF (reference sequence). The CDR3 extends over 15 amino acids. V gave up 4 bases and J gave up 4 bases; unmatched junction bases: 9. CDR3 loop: CATSIITGEPETQYF. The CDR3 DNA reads TGTGCCACCAGCATCATTACAGGGGAACCAGAGACCCAGTACTTC.

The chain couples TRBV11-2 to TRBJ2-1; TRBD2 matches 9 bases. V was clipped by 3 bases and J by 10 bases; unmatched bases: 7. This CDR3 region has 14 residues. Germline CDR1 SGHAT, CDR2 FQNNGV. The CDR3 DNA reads TGTGCCAGCAGCTTGGTAGCGGGAGCCCGGGAGCAGTTCTTC. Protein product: CASSLVAGAREQFF.

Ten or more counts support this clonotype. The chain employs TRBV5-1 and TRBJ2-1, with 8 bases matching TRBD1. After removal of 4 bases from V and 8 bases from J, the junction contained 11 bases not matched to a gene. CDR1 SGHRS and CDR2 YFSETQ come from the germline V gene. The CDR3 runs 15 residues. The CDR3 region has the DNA TGCGCCAGCAGCGAACCGGACAGGGCAGAGGATGAGCAGTTCTTC. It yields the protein CASSEPDRAEDEQFF. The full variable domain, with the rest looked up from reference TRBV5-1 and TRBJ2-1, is KAGVTQTPRYLIKTRGQQVTLSCSPISGHRSVSWYQQTPGQGLQFLFEYFSETQRNKGNFPGRFSGRQFSNSRSEMNVSTLELGDSALYLCASSEPDRAEDEQFFGPGTRLTVL.

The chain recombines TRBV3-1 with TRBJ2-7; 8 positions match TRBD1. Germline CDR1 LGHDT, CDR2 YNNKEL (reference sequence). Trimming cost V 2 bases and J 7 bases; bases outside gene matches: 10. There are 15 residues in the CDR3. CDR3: CASSQPGDRSEEQYF. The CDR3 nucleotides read TGTGCCAGCAGCCAACCCGGGGACAGGTCGGAAGAGCAGTACTTC.

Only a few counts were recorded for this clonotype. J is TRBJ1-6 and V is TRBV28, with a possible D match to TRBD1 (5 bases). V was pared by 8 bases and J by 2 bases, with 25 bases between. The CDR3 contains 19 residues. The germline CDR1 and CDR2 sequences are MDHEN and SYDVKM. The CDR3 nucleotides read TGTGCCAGCTGCACGACTAACGGACACCTAGGAGCCTATAATTCACCCCTCCACTTT. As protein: CASCTTNGHLGAYNSPLHF.

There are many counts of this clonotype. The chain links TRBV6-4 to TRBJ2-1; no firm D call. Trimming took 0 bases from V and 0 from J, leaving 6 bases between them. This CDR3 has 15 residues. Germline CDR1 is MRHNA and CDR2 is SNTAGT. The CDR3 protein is CASSDSMSSYNEQFF. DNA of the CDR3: TGTGCCAGCAGTGACTCGATGAGCTCCTACAATGAGCAGTTCTTC.

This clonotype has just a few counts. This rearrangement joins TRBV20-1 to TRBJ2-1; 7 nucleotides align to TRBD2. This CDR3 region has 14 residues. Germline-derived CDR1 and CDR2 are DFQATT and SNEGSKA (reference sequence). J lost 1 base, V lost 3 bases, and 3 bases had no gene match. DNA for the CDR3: TGCAGTGCTAGGGCGGGAGTGTCCTACAATGAGCAGTTCTTC. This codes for CSARAGVSYNEQFF.

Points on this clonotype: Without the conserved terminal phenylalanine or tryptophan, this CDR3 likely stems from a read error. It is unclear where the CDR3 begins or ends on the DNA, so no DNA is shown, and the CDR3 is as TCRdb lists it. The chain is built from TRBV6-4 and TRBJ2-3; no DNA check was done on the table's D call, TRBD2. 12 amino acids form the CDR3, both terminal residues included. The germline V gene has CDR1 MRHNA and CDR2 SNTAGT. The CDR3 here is CASSDSKGLAPR.

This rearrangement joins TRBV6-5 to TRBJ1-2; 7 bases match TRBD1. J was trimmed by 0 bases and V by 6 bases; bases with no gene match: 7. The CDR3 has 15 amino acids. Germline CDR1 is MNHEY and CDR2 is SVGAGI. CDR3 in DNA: TGTGCCAGCAGCTACGACAGGGACCCTAACTATGGCTACACCTTC. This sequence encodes CASSYDRDPNYGYTF.

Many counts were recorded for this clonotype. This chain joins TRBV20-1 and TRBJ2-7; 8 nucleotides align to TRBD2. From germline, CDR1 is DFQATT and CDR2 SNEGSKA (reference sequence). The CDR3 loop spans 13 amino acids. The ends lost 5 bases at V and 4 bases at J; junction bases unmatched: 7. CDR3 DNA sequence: TGCAGTGCTCGAGCGGGAGTAAGTTACGAGCAGTACTTC. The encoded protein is CSARAGVSYEQYF.

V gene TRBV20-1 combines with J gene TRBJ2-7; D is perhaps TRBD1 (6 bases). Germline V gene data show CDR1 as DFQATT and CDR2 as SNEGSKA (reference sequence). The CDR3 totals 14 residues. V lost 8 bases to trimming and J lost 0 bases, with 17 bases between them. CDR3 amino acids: CSIAVPTGSYEQYF. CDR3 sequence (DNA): TGCAGTATTGCAGTCCCGACAGGCTCCTACGAGCAGTACTTC.

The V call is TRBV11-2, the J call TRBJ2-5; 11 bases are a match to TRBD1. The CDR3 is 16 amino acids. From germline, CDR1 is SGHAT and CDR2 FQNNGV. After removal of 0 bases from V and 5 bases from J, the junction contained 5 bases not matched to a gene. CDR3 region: CASSLDRDRGYETQYF. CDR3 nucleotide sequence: TGTGCCAGCAGCTTAGATCGGGACAGGGGGTATGAGACCCAGTACTTC. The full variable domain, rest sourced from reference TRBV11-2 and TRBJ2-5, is EAGVAQSPRYKIIEKRQSVAFWCNPISGHATLYWYQQILGQGPKLLIQFQNNGVVDDSQLPKDRFSAERLKGVDSTLKIQPAKLEDSAVYLCASSLDRDRGYETQYFGPGTRLLVL.

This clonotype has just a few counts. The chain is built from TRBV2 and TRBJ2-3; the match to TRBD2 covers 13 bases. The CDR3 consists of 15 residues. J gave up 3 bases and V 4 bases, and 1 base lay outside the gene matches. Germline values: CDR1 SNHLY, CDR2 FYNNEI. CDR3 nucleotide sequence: TGTGCCAGCAGTGGGACTAGCGGGAGAACAGATACGCAGTATTTT. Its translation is CASSGTSGRTDTQYF.